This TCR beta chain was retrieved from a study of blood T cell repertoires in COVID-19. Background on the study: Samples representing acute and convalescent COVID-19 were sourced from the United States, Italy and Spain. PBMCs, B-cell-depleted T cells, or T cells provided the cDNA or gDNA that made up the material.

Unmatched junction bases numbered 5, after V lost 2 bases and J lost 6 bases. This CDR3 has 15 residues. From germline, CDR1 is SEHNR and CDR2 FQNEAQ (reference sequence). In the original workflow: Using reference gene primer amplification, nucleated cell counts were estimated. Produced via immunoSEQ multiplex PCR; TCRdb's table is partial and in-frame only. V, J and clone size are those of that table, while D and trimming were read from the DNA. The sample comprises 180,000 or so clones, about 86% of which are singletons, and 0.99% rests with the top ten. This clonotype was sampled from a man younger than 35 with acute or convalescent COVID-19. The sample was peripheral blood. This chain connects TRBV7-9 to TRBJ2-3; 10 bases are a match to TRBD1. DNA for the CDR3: TGTGCCAGCAGCTTAAGGACAGGGGGTTTGGATACGCAGTATTTT. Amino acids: CASSLRTGGLDTQYF.